This record concerns one TCR beta chain sequence. The record originates from a study of blood T cells in healthy people across ages. Unmatched junction bases numbered 12, after V lost 5 bases and J lost 2 bases. CDR3 size: 15 residues. Germline CDR1 reads DFQATT; CDR2 reads SNEGSKA (reference sequence). Individuals who donated were healthy Caucasians from Russia aged about 6 to 100. A second PCR, run for roughly 7 to 12 cycles, used a sample-barcoded 5' primer plus a J-beta primer mix. Each cDNA molecule carried a tag from a template-switch adaptor that contained 12 random nucleotides. At least 2.5 million CDR3-containing paired-end reads were obtained per sample. TCRdb redid the calling of the 5' RACE reads with MiXCR, one entry per CDR3 protein. The repertoire has 700,000 to 900,000 distinct CDR3 sequences, roughly 50% of them found once; the top ten carry around 41%.

This chain joins TRBV20-1 and TRBJ2-7; 7 bases align to TRBD2. This sequence originates from a man older than 75 in good health. What was sequenced was blood. The CDR3 DNA reads TGCAGTGCTCTCCCTAGCGGCCAACTGACCTACGAGCAGTACTTC. Its protein product is CSALPSGQLTYEQYF.